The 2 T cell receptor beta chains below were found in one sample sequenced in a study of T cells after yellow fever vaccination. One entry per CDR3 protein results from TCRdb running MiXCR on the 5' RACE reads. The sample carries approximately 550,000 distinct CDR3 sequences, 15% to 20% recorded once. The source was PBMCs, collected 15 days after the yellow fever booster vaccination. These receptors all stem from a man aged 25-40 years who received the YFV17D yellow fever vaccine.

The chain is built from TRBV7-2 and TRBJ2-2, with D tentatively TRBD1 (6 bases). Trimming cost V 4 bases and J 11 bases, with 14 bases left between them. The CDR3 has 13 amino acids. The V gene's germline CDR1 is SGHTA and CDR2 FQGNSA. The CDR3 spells CASSSPGTPELFF. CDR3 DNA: TGTGCCAGCAGCTCCCCCGGGACACCCGAGCTGTTTTTT.

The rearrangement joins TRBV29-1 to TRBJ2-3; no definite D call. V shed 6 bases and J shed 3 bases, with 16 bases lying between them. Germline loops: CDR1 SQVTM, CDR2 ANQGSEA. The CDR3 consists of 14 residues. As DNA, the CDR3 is TGCAGCGTCCGCGCGCGTACCTCGACAGATACGCAGTATTTT. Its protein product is CSVRARTSTDTQYF.